The next 16 T cell receptor beta chains were all read from a single sample in a study of blood T cell repertoires in COVID-19. This table comes from immunoSEQ multiplex PCR, and its TCRdb copy is limited to in-frame clones, with some not included. The sample has about 63,000 clones, around 88% seen once. The sample consisted of peripheral blood. These receptor sequences come from a woman aged 80 or older with acute or convalescent COVID-19.

The chain is built from TRBV19 and TRBJ1-2; 10 positions match TRBD1. The length of the CDR3 is 17 residues. Trimming cost V 1 base and J 5 bases; bases outside gene matches: 10. CDR1 and CDR2 (germline): LNHDA, SQIVND (reference sequence). CDR3 loop: CASSIGGTGAANYGYTF. The CDR3 DNA reads as TGTGCCAGTAGTATAGGAGGGACAGGGGCCGCAAATTATGGCTACACCTTC.

In its sample, this clone was seen once. This sequence joins TRBV18 and TRBJ1-3; possible D gene TRBD1, 6 bases. Germline-derived CDR1 and CDR2 are KGHSH and LQKENI. The CDR3 loop spans 16 amino acids. V was cut by 3 bases and J by 0 bases, with 12 bases left in between. The CDR3 DNA reads TGTGCCAGCTCACCCGACATAGGGGGCTCTGGAAACACCATATATTTT. As protein: CASSPDIGGSGNTIYF.

The chain has TRBV4-1 and TRBJ1-5; the D gene is possibly TRBD1 (5 bases). V was cut by 0 bases and J by 9 bases, with 12 bases left in between. CDR3 size: 14 residues. Germline V gene data show CDR1 as MGHRA and CDR2 as YSYEKL. The CDR3 DNA reads TGCGCCAGCAGCCAAGATGACAGCGTGGGGCCCCAGCATTTT. Translation gives CASSQDDSVGPQHF.

This chain connects TRBV10-1 to TRBJ2-7, with 9 bases aligning to TRBD1. The V and J ends lost 0 bases and 3 bases, in that order; junction bases with no gene match: 9. The germline V gene encodes CDR1 WNHNN and CDR2 SYGVQD (reference sequence). CDR3 length: 17 residues. The CDR3 DNA reads TGCGCCAGCAGTGAGTCCAGTTCGGGGACAGGGATCTACGAGCAGTACTTC. Its protein is CASSESSSGTGIYEQYF.

This clone was observed a handful of times. The genes are TRBV7-6 and TRBJ1-5; D gene ambiguous. This CDR3 spans 17 amino acids. V lost 4 bases and J 0 bases, leaving 16 bases between the germline ends. Germline V gives CDR1 SGHVS, CDR2 FNYEAQ. In DNA, the CDR3 is TGTGCCAGCAGCTCCTCCCCCCGGGGAGTTAGCAATCAGCCCCAGCATTTT. This codes for CASSSSPRGVSNQPQHF.

Here the CDR3 reads CASSRAGAGLGQETQYF. The CDR3 DNA is TGTGCCAGCAGCAGAGCGGGAGCTGGATTAGGCCAAGAGACCCAGTACTTC. The chain joins TRBV9 to TRBJ2-5; TRBD2 matches 8 bases. The CDR3 runs 17 residues. Trimming at V came to 4 bases and at J to 1 base, leaving 12 bases not matched to a gene. Germline V gene sequence: CDR1 SGDLS, CDR2 YYNGEE. The whole variable domain, filled in from reference TRBV9 and TRBJ2-5, reads DSGVTQTPKHLITATGQRVTLRCSPRSGDLSVYWYQQSLDQGLQFLIQYYNGEERAKGNILERFSAQQFPDLHSELNLSSLELGDSALYFCASSRAGAGLGQETQYFGPGTRLLVL.

The rearrangement uses TRBV29-1 and TRBJ1-2, with D perhaps matching TRBD1 (6 bases). The CDR3 contains 13 residues. V lost 5 bases and J 7 bases, leaving 17 bases between the germline ends. Germline values: CDR1 SQVTM, CDR2 ANQGSEA. The CDR3 protein is CSVPEQGISGYTF. The CDR3 DNA sequence: TGCAGCGTTCCTGAACAGGGTATAAGTGGCTACACCTTC.

This chain connects TRBV5-1 to TRBJ1-1; D ambiguous. The CDR3 spans 16 residues. Germline loops: CDR1 SGHRS, CDR2 YFSETQ. V gave up 2 bases and J gave up 4 bases, with 18 bases separating them. The CDR3, as DNA: TGCGCCAGCAGCTTAATCTTCCGGAGGGTCGGCACTGAAGCTTTCTTT. Protein: CASSLIFRRVGTEAFF. Filled out from reference TRBV5-1 and TRBJ1-1, the complete variable domain reads KAGVTQTPRYLIKTRGQQVTLSCSPISGHRSVSWYQQTPGQGLQFLFEYFSETQRNKGNFPGRFSGRQFSNSRSEMNVSTLELGDSALYLCASSLIFRRVGTEAFFGQGTRLTVV.

The chain recombines TRBV19 with TRBJ1-3; D unresolved. This CDR3 region has 14 residues. CDR1 LNHDA and CDR2 SQIVND come from the germline V gene (reference sequence). Trimming cost V 7 bases and J 2 bases, with 12 bases left between them. The CDR3 coding sequence is TGTGCCAGTATGGCGTTTCAGGCTGGAAACACCATATATTTT. It specifies CASMAFQAGNTIYF.

This clone was detected once. The chain is built from TRBV24-1 and TRBJ1-5; D not resolved. The CDR3 loop spans 14 amino acids. CDR1 and CDR2 (germline): KGHDR, SFDVKD. Trimming took off 5 bases at V and 5 bases at J, with 12 bases between the two ends. The CDR3 coding sequence is TGTGCCACCAGTGCCGAGCGGGGAGATCAGCCCCAGCATTTT. It is translated as CATSAERGDQPQHF.

V and J are TRBV4-2 and TRBJ1-5; 8 positions agree with TRBD1. Trimming took 3 bases from V and 0 from J; bases not matched to a gene: 1. The CDR3 extends over 15 amino acids. The germline gives CDR1 LGHNA, CDR2 YNFKEQ. The CDR3 here is CASSQTGDSNQPQHF. The CDR3 bases are TGTGCCAGCAGCCAGACAGGGGATAGCAATCAGCCCCAGCATTTT.

The chain has TRBV10-3 and TRBJ2-7; 10 nucleotides agree with TRBD1. The trim removed 4 bases at V and 2 bases at J, leaving 5 bases unmatched. From germline, CDR1 is ENHRY and CDR2 SYGVKD. The CDR3 consists of 15 residues. The DNA of the CDR3 is TGTGCCATCAGTGGAGGGACAGGGGTTACCTACGAGCAGTACTTC. Encoded protein: CAISGGTGVTYEQYF.

This chain uses TRBV5-1 with TRBJ1-1; no definite D call. V shed 0 bases and J shed 0 bases, with 9 bases lying between them. Germline loops: CDR1 SGHRS, CDR2 YFSETQ. The CDR3 contains 15 residues. The CDR3 nucleotides are TGCGCCAGCAGCTTGGACGGGAGAATGAACACTGAAGCTTTCTTT. Its protein is CASSLDGRMNTEAFF.

The rearrangement uses TRBV15 and TRBJ2-5, with 7 bases fitting TRBD2. V lost 5 bases, J lost 2 bases, and 11 bases stayed unmatched. The CDR3 totals 16 residues. Germline CDR1 LNHNV, CDR2 YYDKDF (reference sequence). CDR3 nucleotides: TGTGCCACCAGCTCCTGGGAGGGAATCCGGCAAGAGACCCAGTACTTC. This sequence encodes CATSSWEGIRQETQYF.

This clone has a handful of counts. This chain connects TRBV2 to TRBJ1-3, with 8 nucleotides matching TRBD1. The junction had 0 bases not matched to a gene; V was cut back by 4 bases and J by 4 bases. This CDR3 comprises 13 residues. Germline V gives CDR1 SNHLY, CDR2 FYNNEI. This CDR3 reads CASSGQGGNTIYF. As DNA, the CDR3 is TGTGCCAGCAGTGGACAGGGGGGAAACACCATATATTTT.

This clone was observed once. The V gene is TRBV27, the J gene TRBJ2-7; 9 nucleotides align to TRBD1. The CDR3 sequence is 15 residues long. Germline lookup yields CDR1 MNHEY and CDR2 SMNVEV (reference sequence). V lost 3 bases and J lost 1; bases outside the gene matches: 4. CDR3 DNA: TGTGCCAGCAGTTTGACAGGGGGGGCTTCCTACGAGCAGTACTTC. Its protein product is CASSLTGGASYEQYF.